This TCR beta chain was retrieved from a study of OX40 agonist ivuxolimab in advanced cancers. Study in general: Dose-escalation patients were diagnosed with hepatocellular carcinoma, melanoma, renal cell cancer or head and neck cancer.

Study-wide results and caveats: Expanded clones were, on average, more numerous in CD8+ T cells than in CD4+. It was not determined which antigens were specifically recognized by the peripheral T cells that had undergone clonal expansion.

Unmatched junction bases numbered 8, after V lost 5 bases and J lost 3 bases. The CDR3 spans 15 residues. Germline V gives CDR1 SGDLS, CDR2 YYNGEE. The table came from immunoSEQ multiplex PCR; TCRdb's copy has only in-frame clones and leaves some out. The table includes 70,000 or so clones, 85% detected once. Concerning this clone: Its antigen is unknown.

Blood sampling took place at baseline, cycle 4 day 1, and cycle 7 day 1. The sample here was CD4+ or CD8+ T cells sorted from blood, taken in a trial of the OX40 agonist ivuxolimab. The gene calls are TRBV9 and TRBJ2-5, with 9 nucleotides matching TRBD2. This receptor was taken from an adult with an advanced solid tumor such as melanoma, head and neck, liver or kidney cancer. CDR3 sequence (DNA): TGTGCCAGCAGGGGAGAACTAGCGGGCGAAGAGACCCAGTACTTC. Translated: CASRGELAGEETQYF.